Each of the 24 T cell receptor beta chains below was sequenced from the same sample in a study of blood T cells in healthy people across ages. Next came a second PCR, run for about 6 to 11 cycles, which used a sample-barcoded 5' primer along with a J-beta primer mix. TCRdb re-called the 5' RACE reads through MiXCR, storing one row per CDR3 protein. The table has approximately 820,000 distinct CDR3 sequences, around two fifths seen once. The sample was blood. These receptors were obtained from a man between 60 and 75 years old in good health.

The chain is built from TRBV2 and TRBJ2-3, with TRBD1 as a possible D gene (6 bases). The CDR3 is made up of 15 amino acids. The V gene's germline CDR1 is SNHLY and CDR2 FYNNEI. Trimming cost V 6 bases and J 2 bases, with 15 bases left between them. CDR3 region: CASRPRGYYTDTQYF. The DNA of the CDR3 is TGTGCCAGCAGACCCAGGGGATATTACACAGATACGCAGTATTTT.

This sequence joins TRBV20-1 and TRBJ2-4, with a tentative D call TRBD1 (10 bases). Per the germline V gene, CDR1 is DFQATT and CDR2 is SNEGSKA (reference sequence). The V end lost 4 bases, the J end lost 13 bases, and 23 bases lay between the germline ends. This CDR3 is built from 14 residues. CDR3 coding DNA: TGCAGTGCTACATTGACAGGGGGCGGGGGGGAGCAGTACTTC. It specifies CSATLTGGGGEQYF.

The rearrangement joins TRBV5-6 to TRBJ2-5; TRBD1 is a possible D gene (6 bases). CDR1 is SGHDT and CDR2 is YYEEEE in the germline V gene. The CDR3 is 14 residues long. V lost 3 bases and J lost 3, with 12 bases in between. In DNA form, the CDR3 reads TGTGCCAGCAGCTCGAGAAACAGGGAAGAGACCCAGTACTTC. Its translation: CASSSRNREETQYF.

The chain uses TRBV6-6 and TRBJ1-1; 10 bases align to TRBD1. Germline CDR1 MNHNY, CDR2 SVGAGI (reference sequence). V shed 6 bases and J 4 bases; nucleotides not matched to a gene: 2. The CDR3 has 13 residues. In DNA, the CDR3 is TGTGCCAGCAGGACAGGGGGCGTCACTGAAGCTTTCTTT. It is translated as CASRTGGVTEAFF.

The J gene is TRBJ1-2, the V gene TRBV30; TRBD1 might be the D (5 bases). V lost 7 bases to trimming and J lost 2 bases, with 8 bases between them. Germline V gene data show CDR1 as GTSNPN and CDR2 as SVGIG (reference sequence). The CDR3 totals 11 residues. Written as DNA, the CDR3 is TGTGCCTTAACAGGAAACTATGGCTACACCTTC. This encodes CALTGNYGYTF.

The V call is TRBV6-5, the J call TRBJ2-7; D is undetermined. This CDR3 has 15 amino acids. The V and J ends lost 7 bases and 1 base respectively, with 17 bases between them. Germline lookup yields CDR1 MNHEY and CDR2 SVGAGI. The CDR3 sequence: CASIKVVGASYEQYF. DNA of the CDR3: TGTGCCAGCATCAAGGTGGTGGGCGCATCCTACGAGCAGTACTTC.

A word on this clonotype: A much more abundant neighbour one base away suggests this may be a read error. The rearrangement joins TRBV3-1 to TRBJ1-4, with D maybe TRBD1 (5 bases). The CDR3 totals 14 residues. V was shortened by 8 bases and J by 4 bases, with 14 bases between the two germline ends. Germline V CDR1 and CDR2: LGHDT, YNNKEL (reference sequence). The CDR3 region has the DNA TGTGCCAGCGGTCCCTGGGACGGTAATGAAAAACTGTTTTTT. As protein: CASGPWDGNEKLFF.

On this clonotype: Its ends do not fully match the called genes, so a read error is possible. The rearrangement links TRBV10-3 to TRBJ2-1, with unresolved D. With the DNA end fitting TRBJ2-7 better, the J assignment may be wrong. Germline V gives CDR1 ENHRY, CDR2 SYGVKD. The CDR3 has 14 residues. CDR3 region: CAIAGRSSYNEQYF. The CDR3 DNA reads as TGCGCCATCGCAGGTCGTAGCTCCTACAATGAGCAGTACTTC.

To note about this clonotype: One junction end disagrees with the germline gene, perhaps due to a read error. J is TRBJ1-2 and V is TRBV20-1, with TRBD1 matching over 7 bases. The CDR3 is made up of 15 amino acids. In germline, CDR1 is DFQATT, CDR2 SNEGSKA (reference sequence). The CDR3 nucleotides read TGCAGTGCTAAAGAGAGCGGGACAGCAAACTATGACTACACCTTC. As protein: CSAKESGTANYDYTF.

This clonotype has a handful of counts. J is TRBJ2-5 and V is TRBV10-3; a possible D gene is TRBD2 (5 bases). Trimming took 0 bases from V and 5 from J, leaving 13 bases between them. Germline CDR1 is ENHRY and CDR2 is SYGVKD. The CDR3 is 15 residues long. In DNA form, the CDR3 reads TGTGCCATCAGTGAGTCTGCGGGCTTCGGGGAGACCCAGTACTTC. This sequence encodes CAISESAGFGETQYF.

The chain is built from TRBV7-3 and TRBJ2-3; D may be TRBD2 (6 bases). The CDR3 spans 18 residues. Trimming cost V 0 bases and J 5 bases, with 21 bases left between them. From germline, CDR1 is SGHTA and CDR2 FQGTGA. The CDR3 loop reads CASSLTKTGTLKKDTQYF. The CDR3 coding sequence is TGTGCCAGCAGCTTAACGAAAACCGGGACTTTGAAAAAAGATACGCAGTATTTT.

This chain joins TRBV11-2 and TRBJ1-6; TRBD1 might be the D (6 bases). CDR1 SGHAT and CDR2 FQNNGV come from the germline V gene. The CDR3 loop spans 15 amino acids. The V gene lost 5 bases and the J gene lost 4 bases, with 12 bases spanning the gap. The CDR3 DNA follows: TGTGCCAGCAGCGGGGGGCTAGGTTATAATTCACCCCTCCACTTT. Its translation: CASSGGLGYNSPLHF.

This clonotype was counted between two and nine times. The rearrangement uses TRBV7-9 and TRBJ1-4; D uncertain. V was clipped by 1 base and J by 1 base, with 19 bases between them. The germline gives CDR1 SEHNR, CDR2 FQNEAQ (reference sequence). CDR3 length: 19 residues. As DNA, the CDR3 is TGTGCCAGCAGCTTAGGGAAAGACGGACCCCGGTTAACTAATGAAAAACTGTTTTTT. It yields the protein CASSLGKDGPRLTNEKLFF.

Many counts were recorded for this clonotype. The chain joins TRBV27 to TRBJ1-6; D possibly corresponds to TRBD1 (5 bases). V gave up 7 bases and J gave up 7 bases, with 14 bases separating them. This CDR3 region has 14 residues. CDR1 is MNHEY and CDR2 is SMNVEV in the germline V gene (reference sequence). CDR3 in amino acids: CASNAQGDNSPLHF. The CDR3 DNA follows: TGTGCCAGCAATGCGCAGGGTGACAATTCACCCCTCCACTTT.

The V call is TRBV19, the J call TRBJ1-4, with TRBD1 as a possible D gene (6 bases). This CDR3 comprises 14 residues. In germline, CDR1 is LNHDA, CDR2 SQIVND (reference sequence). V lost 5 bases, J lost 7 bases, and 14 bases lay in between. The CDR3 bases are TGTGCCAGTAGTCTTACCGGGACAACTGAAAAACTGTTTTTT. Translating it yields CASSLTGTTEKLFF.

The chain combines TRBV24-1 with TRBJ2-1, with D unresolved. CDR1 KGHDR and CDR2 SFDVKD come from the germline V gene. Trimming took 3 bases from V and 10 from J, leaving 6 bases between them. There are 11 residues in the CDR3. CDR3 loop: CATSDNGEQFF. CDR3 DNA sequence: TGTGCCACCAGTGATAACGGAGAGCAGTTCTTC.

The chain recombines TRBV7-9 with TRBJ2-2, with TRBD2 matching over 9 bases. The germline V gene has CDR1 SEHNR and CDR2 FQNEAQ (reference sequence). This CDR3 spans 18 amino acids. V trimming: 5 bases; J trimming: 2 bases; junction bases outside the gene matches: 12. CDR3 protein: CASSHRSASGVNTGELFF. The CDR3 DNA reads TGTGCCAGCAGCCATCGATCCGCTAGCGGGGTAAACACCGGGGAGCTGTTTTTT.

The CDR3 coding sequence is TGTGCCAGCAGCTTAGAACGACAGGTCGGAAAACTGTTTTTT. The encoded protein is CASSLERQVGKLFF. The gene calls are TRBV7-6 and TRBJ1-4; TRBD1 is a possible D gene (6 bases). Trimming pared 1 base from V and 10 bases from J, leaving 13 bases between. Germline CDR1 is SGHVS and CDR2 is FNYEAQ. The CDR3 extends over 14 amino acids. Full variable domain (outside the CDR3, taken from reference TRBV7-6 and TRBJ1-4): GAGVSQSPRYKVTKRGQDVALRCDPISGHVSLYWYRQALGQGPEFLTYFNYEAQQDKSGLPNDRFSAERPEGSISTLTIQRTEQRDSAMYRCASSLERQVGKLFFGSGTQLSVL.

The chain links TRBV25-1 to TRBJ2-3; a possible D gene is TRBD2 (5 bases). Between the trimmed V and J ends, which lost 3 bases and 1 base, there was a span of 17 bases. Germline V gene data show CDR1 as MGHDK and CDR2 as SYGVNS. The CDR3 is 17 residues long. CDR3 in amino acids: CASSDPAKGAGTDTQYF. The CDR3, as DNA: TGTGCCAGCAGTGACCCCGCCAAGGGAGCGGGCACAGATACGCAGTATTTT.

This chain connects TRBV6-5 to TRBJ1-4, with D tentatively TRBD1 (6 bases). Trimming removed 0 bases from V and 6 bases from J, with 8 bases in between. The CDR3 sequence is 14 residues long. The germline V gene encodes CDR1 MNHEY and CDR2 SVGAGI. CDR3 sequence: CASSYSQGYEKLFF. CDR3 coding DNA: TGTGCCAGCAGTTACTCACAGGGATATGAAAAACTGTTTTTT.

This sequence joins TRBV12-3 or TRBV12-4 and TRBJ2-7, with TRBD2 matching over 9 bases. CDR3 length equals 17 residues. V shed 4 bases and J 4 bases; nucleotides not matched to a gene: 14. In nucleotides, the CDR3 is TGTGCCAGCAGTTCCAGCCTGTCACGAGCGGGAGGATACGAGCAGTACTTC. Its protein is CASSSSLSRAGGYEQYF.

The genes are TRBV7-2 and TRBJ1-4; D remains unclear. Per the germline V gene, CDR1 is SGHTA and CDR2 is FQGNSA. The CDR3 contains 15 residues. V dropped 4 bases and J dropped 2 bases, with 11 bases sitting between them. CDR3 nucleotides: TGTGCCAGCAGCTACGGACCCGTGACTAATGAAAAACTGTTTTTT. Its protein product is CASSYGPVTNEKLFF.

V gene TRBV7-2 combines with J gene TRBJ2-3, with 7 bases matching TRBD2. CDR1 and CDR2 from the germline V gene are SGHTA and FQGNSA. Unmatched junction bases numbered 10, after V lost 7 bases and J lost 3 bases. The CDR3 extends over 15 amino acids. CDR3 bases: TGTGCCAGCATCCAAGCGGGAACTAGGACAGATACGCAGTATTTT. Encoded protein: CASIQAGTRTDTQYF.

This clonotype was counted a few times. The rearrangement uses TRBV5-1 and TRBJ1-4; a weak D match, TRBD1 (5 bases). Germline lookup yields CDR1 SGHRS and CDR2 YFSETQ. The V gene lost 0 bases and the J gene lost 8 bases, with 14 bases spanning the gap. This CDR3 has 15 amino acids. The CDR3, as DNA: TGCGCCAGCAGCTTGGCCGGACACAGTTACGAAAAACTGTTTTTT. This codes for CASSLAGHSYEKLFF.